The next 22 T cell receptor beta chains were all read from a single sample in a study of blood T cell repertoires in COVID-19. Clones were read by immunoSEQ multiplex PCR, and TCRdb kept only the in-frame ones, dropping some. The table includes about 230,000 clones, about nine tenths detected once. The sequenced sample consisted of peripheral blood. These receptors were obtained from a man over 45 with COVID-19, enrolled during active disease.

CDR3 sequence: CASSSRGRGTDTQYF. As DNA, the CDR3 is TGTGCCAGCAGCTCCCGAGGCAGGGGCACAGATACGCAGTATTTT. The chain is built from TRBV11-3 and TRBJ2-3, with D possibly TRBD1 on 5 matching bases. Between the trimmed V and J ends, which lost 4 bases and 1 base, there was a span of 12 bases. Germline values: CDR1 SGHNT, CDR2 YENEEA. The CDR3 extends over 15 amino acids.

This chain connects TRBV5-1 to TRBJ1-2; 10 positions match TRBD1. Germline CDR1 SGHRS, CDR2 YFSETQ. With 4 bases clipped from V and 3 bases from J, the junction kept 6 bases outside the gene matches. This CDR3 is built from 15 residues. The CDR3 here is CASSTRTGGDYGYTF. The DNA of the CDR3 is TGCGCCAGCAGCACAAGGACAGGGGGGGACTATGGCTACACCTTC.

This rearrangement joins TRBV5-6 to TRBJ2-7, with 10 positions matching TRBD2. V shed 3 bases and J 2 bases; nucleotides not matched to a gene: 8. Germline lookup yields CDR1 SGHDT and CDR2 YYEEEE. The CDR3 consists of 16 residues. The CDR3 DNA follows: TGTGCCAGCAGCTCCAAAAGAGGACTAGCGGCCTACGAGCAGTACTTC. Protein: CASSSKRGLAAYEQYF.

The V and J genes are TRBV12-3 or TRBV12-4 and TRBJ2-5, with 8 bases that match TRBD2. The CDR3 length is 13 residues. Trimming took 4 bases from V and 5 from J; bases not matched to a gene: 3. CDR3 DNA sequence: TGTGCCAGCAGTTCGGGACTAGTCGAGACCCAGTACTTC. Amino acids: CASSSGLVETQYF.

CDR3 sequence (DNA): TGTGCCAGCTCGGTGAGCGGGAGTGGCACAGATACGCAGTATTTT. This translates into CASSVSGSGTDTQYF. The rearrangement joins TRBV19 to TRBJ2-3, with 8 bases lining up with TRBD2. The CDR3 runs 15 residues. Germline V gene sequence: CDR1 LNHDA, CDR2 SQIVND (reference sequence). Trimming at V came to 9 bases and at J to 1 base, leaving 9 bases not matched to a gene.

The chain joins TRBV19 to TRBJ2-7; D not resolved. The germline V gene encodes CDR1 LNHDA and CDR2 SQIVND (reference sequence). This CDR3 contains 14 residues. V was pared by 3 bases and J by 0 bases, with 9 bases between. CDR3: CASSISHSSYEQYF. In DNA, the CDR3 is TGTGCCAGTAGTATTAGTCATAGCTCCTACGAGCAGTACTTC.

The rearrangement joins TRBV7-2 to TRBJ2-7, with TRBD1 matching 7 bases. There are 14 residues in the CDR3. After removal of 5 bases from V and 6 bases from J, the junction contained 10 bases not matched to a gene. Germline V gene data show CDR1 as SGHTA and CDR2 as FQGNSA. CDR3 region: CASSTPRDSSEQYF. As DNA, the CDR3 is TGTGCCAGCAGCACCCCACGGGACAGCTCCGAGCAGTACTTC.

The chain couples TRBV3-1 (or the pseudogene TRBV3-2) to TRBJ2-7; 7 nucleotides agree with TRBD1. V dropped 0 bases and J dropped 4; count of bases not matched to a gene: 0. Germline loops: CDR1 LGHDT, CDR2 YNNKEL (reference sequence). CDR3 length equals 13 residues. The DNA for the CDR3 is TGTGCCAGCAGCCAAGAGGGACAGTACGAGCAGTACTTC. Its translation is CASSQEGQYEQYF.

The gene calls are TRBV4-3 and TRBJ1-3, with a tentative D call TRBD1 (6 bases). In germline, CDR1 is LGHNA, CDR2 YSLEER. V lost 1 base and J lost 2, with 12 bases in between. This CDR3 has 16 residues. The CDR3 DNA reads TGCGCCAGCAGCCAAGCTGCCACAGGGACTGGAAACACCATATATTTT. This gives the protein CASSQAATGTGNTIYF.

The V gene is TRBV2, the J gene TRBJ1-3; 7 bases fit TRBD1. V was pared by 10 bases and J by 0 bases, with 9 bases of the junction left unmatched. CDR1 SNHLY and CDR2 FYNNEI come from the germline V gene. The CDR3 has 15 amino acids. The CDR3 DNA reads as TGTGCCACTAGGAGGGGACAGAGCTCTGGAAACACCATATATTTT. It is translated as CATRRGQSSGNTIYF.

The V gene is TRBV7-6, the J gene TRBJ2-5; no clear D. This CDR3 contains 14 residues. Per germline, CDR1 SGHVS and CDR2 FNYEAQ. Trimming stripped 1 base from V and 2 bases from J, with 8 bases between. Written as DNA, the CDR3 is TGTGCCAGCAGCTTAGGTGGGCAACAAGAGACCCAGTACTTC. It yields the protein CASSLGGQQETQYF. The full variable domain, in which reference TRBV7-6 and TRBJ2-5 provide the parts outside the CDR3, is GAGVSQSPRYKVTKRGQDVALRCDPISGHVSLYWYRQALGQGPEFLTYFNYEAQQDKSGLPNDRFSAERPEGSISTLTIQRTEQRDSAMYRCASSLGGQQETQYFGPGTRLLVL.

This chain joins TRBV5-1 and TRBJ2-7, with D unclear. CDR1 and CDR2 (germline): SGHRS, YFSETQ. V lost 0 bases, J lost 3 bases, and 13 bases lay in between. This CDR3 is built from 15 residues. This chain's CDR3 is CASSLDDRAFYEQYF. The CDR3 DNA sequence: TGCGCCAGCAGCTTGGACGATAGAGCCTTCTACGAGCAGTACTTC. The full variable domain, rest sourced from reference TRBV5-1 and TRBJ2-7, is KAGVTQTPRYLIKTRGQQVTLSCSPISGHRSVSWYQQTPGQGLQFLFEYFSETQRNKGNFPGRFSGRQFSNSRSEMNVSTLELGDSALYLCASSLDDRAFYEQYFGPGTRLTVT.

V usage is TRBV6-5 and J usage is TRBJ1-6; 9 nucleotides agree with TRBD1. The junction had 5 bases not matched to a gene; V was cut back by 2 bases and J by 9 bases. The length of the CDR3 is 15 residues. Germline V gene data show CDR1 as MNHEY and CDR2 as SVGAGI. The chain's CDR3 is CASSYGDRATSPLHF. The DNA for the CDR3 is TGTGCCAGCAGTTACGGGGACAGGGCAACTTCACCCCTCCACTTT.

V is TRBV4-2 and J is TRBJ2-1; 7 bases fit TRBD2. In germline, CDR1 is LGHNA, CDR2 YNFKEQ. The ends lost 5 bases at V and 8 bases at J; junction bases unmatched: 9. The CDR3 is 14 residues long. CDR3 sequence (DNA): TGTGCCAGCAGCGGCGGGGGAACAAGGTATGAGCAGTTCTTC. As protein: CASSGGGTRYEQFF.

This chain links TRBV3-1 (or the pseudogene TRBV3-2) with TRBJ2-5, with D possibly being TRBD1 (6 bases). The CDR3 covers 14 residues. Germline-derived CDR1 and CDR2 are LGHDT and YNNKEL (reference sequence). Deletions cut 2 bases from V and 1 base from J, with 8 bases between. This CDR3 is CASSQRGIQETQYF. The CDR3 region has the DNA TGTGCCAGCAGCCAAAGGGGGATCCAAGAGACCCAGTACTTC.

For this clone: The junction and the germline gene differ at one end; a read error may be behind it. This CDR3 is also generated by other DNA sequences in the sample. The CDR3 region is CASSQQLSTGGDGYTF. The CDR3 coding sequence is TGTGCCAGCAGCCAACAGCTCTCGACAGGGGGCGATGGTTACACCTTC. The V and J genes are TRBV3-1 (or the pseudogene TRBV3-2) and TRBJ1-2; 10 bases line up with TRBD1. The CDR3 has 16 amino acids. Germline values: CDR1 LGHDT, CDR2 YNNKEL (reference sequence).

This rearrangement joins TRBV6-5 to TRBJ1-5; weak D call: TRBD1 (5 bases). The CDR3 is made up of 15 amino acids. Germline CDR1 MNHEY, CDR2 SVGAGI. Trimming cost V 6 bases and J 2 bases, with 14 bases left between them. The CDR3 sequence: CASSGGVGGNQPQHF. CDR3 bases: TGTGCCAGCAGCGGGGGGGTTGGTGGCAATCAGCCCCAGCATTTT.

This clone was picked up one time. The chain links TRBV2 to TRBJ1-3; D gene unclear. The CDR3 runs to 12 residues. V was trimmed by 5 bases and J by 4 bases, leaving 6 bases between them. Germline V gene sequence: CDR1 SNHLY, CDR2 FYNNEI. CDR3 in amino acids: CASSPQGNTIYF. The CDR3 DNA sequence: TGTGCCAGCAGTCCACAGGGAAACACCATATATTTT.

This chain uses TRBV19 with TRBJ1-3; D is unclear. The CDR3 extends over 16 amino acids. CDR1 LNHDA and CDR2 SQIVND come from the germline V gene (reference sequence). V lost 3 bases, J lost 0 bases, and 12 bases lay in between. The CDR3 protein is CASSIPDGNSGNTIYF. CDR3 nucleotides: TGTGCCAGTAGTATCCCGGACGGGAACTCTGGAAACACCATATATTTT.

The chain couples TRBV7-8 to TRBJ1-5; TRBD1 matches 8 bases. CDR3 length: 15 residues. The germline V gene encodes CDR1 SGHVS and CDR2 FQNEAQ. Unmatched junction bases numbered 9, after V lost 5 bases and J lost 6 bases. This chain's CDR3 is CASSRDGQGRQPQHF. The DNA for the CDR3 is TGTGCCAGCAGCCGGGACGGACAGGGCCGTCAGCCCCAGCATTTT. The variable domain in full, with the rest retrieved from reference TRBV7-8 and TRBJ1-5, is GAGVSQSPRYKVAKRGQDVALRCDPISGHVSLFWYQQALGQGPEFLTYFQNEAQLDKSGLPSDRFFAERPEGSVSTLKIQRTQQEDSAVYLCASSRDGQGRQPQHFGDGTRLSIL.

CDR3 bases: TGTGCCAGCTCACAGCAGGGTTTGAATTCACCCCTCCACTTT. It is translated as CASSQQGLNSPLHF. The chain combines TRBV18 with TRBJ1-6, with D possibly being TRBD1 (5 bases). CDR3 length: 14 amino acids. Per the germline V gene, CDR1 is KGHSH and CDR2 is LQKENI. V gave up 4 bases and J gave up 7 bases, with 11 bases separating them. The variable domain in full, completed from reference TRBV18 and TRBJ1-6, reads NAGVMQNPRHLVRRRGQEARLRCSPMKGHSHVYWYRQLPEEGLKFMVYLQKENIIDESGMPKERFSAEFPKEGPSILRIQQVVRGDSAAYFCASSQQGLNSPLHFGNGTRLTVT.

V is TRBV5-6 and J is TRBJ1-2; 7 bases align to TRBD1. In germline, CDR1 is SGHDT, CDR2 YYEEEE. The CDR3 length is 16 residues. V shed 0 bases, J shed 3 bases, and the junction held 8 bases outside the gene matches. DNA for the CDR3: TGTGCCAGCAGCTTGGAAGGGTATGACAGGGACTATGGCTACACCTTC. Protein product: CASSLEGYDRDYGYTF.